These T cell receptor beta chains were read from a single sample in a study of T-cell memory formation after mild COVID-19. TCRdb ran MiXCR on the 5' RACE reads and lists one entry per CDR3 protein. The table lists more than 300,000 distinct CDR3 sequences, around 15% of them singletons, with 21% in the top ten. Sequences were obtained from PBMCs or a T cell subset sorted from them (not recorded which). These receptors were obtained from a young man who had mild COVID-19 (a few samples of this study predate the infection). Cell type and time point are not known. CDR3s include the opening cysteine and the closing phenylalanine or tryptophan. The D gene is left open where the match is weak. For some rows the clone size is stated as once, few or many, or as a class when expanded; others skip it.

J | D | size | V | CDR3 | DNA
TRBJ2-1 | TRBD2 | few | TRBV29-1 | CSVEGTSGGAREQFF | TGCAGCGTTGAAGGGACTAGCGGGGGGGCTCGGGAGCAGTTCTTC
TRBJ2-3 | NA | few | TRBV24-1 | CATSDPTGANTQYF | TGTGCCACCAGTGACCCTACGGGGGCGAATACGCAGTATTTT
TRBJ2-7 | NA | NA | TRBV11-2 | CASSVRGYEQYF | TGTGCCAGCAGCGTCCGAGGTTACGAGCAGTACTTC
TRBJ1-4 | NA | few | TRBV6-6 | CASSYSGGGNEKLFF | TGTGCCAGCAGTTACTCCGGGGGCGGGAATGAAAAACTGTTTTTT
TRBJ2-7 | NA | NA | TRBV27 | CASSSWDPVGEQYF | TGTGCCAGCAGCTCCTGGGACCCGGTAGGCGAGCAGTACTTC
TRBJ1-4 | NA | NA | TRBV6-5 | CASSFSSGGVGKLFF | TGTGCCAGCAGTTTTTCCTCCGGGGGCGTAGGAAAACTGTTTTTT
TRBJ1-3 | NA | few | TRBV20-1 | CSARGDGNTIYF | TGCAGTGCTAGAGGGGACGGAAACACCATATATTTT
TRBJ2-7 | NA | few | TRBV12-3/TRBV12-4 | CASSKGGSSYEQYF | TGTGCCAGCAGTAAGGGGGGGAGCTCCTACGAGCAGTACTTC
TRBJ2-7 | NA | NA | TRBV10-1 | CASSESDEGPRIYEQYF | TGCGCCAGCAGTGAGTCGGACGAGGGGCCCCGAATCTACGAGCAGTACTTC
TRBJ1-1 | TRBD1 | NA | TRBV20-1 | CSARQGGSEAFF | TGCAGTGCAAGACAGGGGGGATCTGAAGCTTTCTTT
TRBJ2-6 | NA | NA | TRBV3-1 | CASSPRQVVGSGANVLTF | TGTGCCAGCAGCCCCAGACAGGTTGTAGGCTCTGGGGCCAACGTCCTGACTTTC
TRBJ2-4 | NA | NA | TRBV12-3/TRBV12-4 | CASSLGFRDIQYF | TGTGCCAGCAGTTTAGGCTTTCGGGACATTCAGTACTTC
TRBJ2-5 | TRBD1 | NA | TRBV18 | CASSPFRGQQETQYF | TGTGCCAGCTCACCATTTCGGGGACAGCAAGAGACCCAGTACTTC
TRBJ2-1 | TRBD1 | NA | TRBV18 | CASSGNGQDNEQFF | TGTGCCAGCTCAGGAAATGGACAGGACAATGAGCAGTTCTTC
TRBJ1-1 | NA | many | TRBV7-2 | CASSLYGTEAFF | TGTGCCAGCAGCTTATATGGCACTGAAGCTTTCTTT
TRBJ2-1 | TRBD2 | NA | TRBV18 | CASSPGGTSDFF | TGTGCCAGCTCACCAGGAGGGACTAGCGACTTCTTC
TRBJ2-2 | NA | many | TRBV5-1 | CASRPPRQGNTGELFF | TGCGCCAGCAGGCCCCCACGTCAGGGAAACACCGGGGAGCTGTTTTTT
TRBJ2-2 | TRBD1 | NA | TRBV2 | CASKGTVNTGELFF | TGTGCCAGCAAGGGGACAGTTAACACCGGGGAGCTGTTTTTT
TRBJ2-5 | TRBD1 | few | TRBV6-5 | CASRRTGAPYQETQYF | TGTGCCAGCAGAAGGACAGGGGCCCCCTATCAAGAGACCCAGTACTTC
TRBJ2-7 | NA | NA | TRBV10-3 | CAIVTSAGEQYF | TGTGCCATCGTTACATCCGCGGGGGAGCAGTACTTC
TRBJ2-7 | NA | NA | TRBV4-1 | CASSQQGPGQQYF | TGCGCCAGCAGCCAACAAGGCCCCGGTCAGCAGTACTTC
TRBJ2-5 | NA | NA | TRBV4-1 | CASSQEGGTEETQYF | TGCGCCAGCAGCCAAGAGGGCGGGACAGAAGAGACCCAGTACTTC
TRBJ1-5 | NA | few | TRBV28 | CASSPPVSNQPQHF | TGTGCCAGCAGCCCGCCGGTGAGCAATCAGCCCCAGCATTTT
TRBJ2-1 | NA | few | TRBV28 | CASTPRGGVNEQFF | TGTGCCAGCACCCCCCGTGGTGGCGTCAATGAGCAGTTCTTC
TRBJ2-5 | NA | NA | TRBV4-1 | CASSQVFGLGETQYF | TGCGCCAGCAGCCAAGTATTCGGGCTAGGGGAGACCCAGTACTTC
TRBJ1-2 | NA | NA | TRBV9 | CASSVTGGAPYGYTF | TGTGCCAGCAGCGTAACGGGAGGGGCACCCTATGGCTACACCTTC
TRBJ2-2 | NA | NA | TRBV12-3/TRBV12-4 | CASSYHKQGTGELFF | TGTGCCAGCAGTTACCACAAACAGGGAACCGGGGAGCTGTTTTTT
TRBJ2-1 | TRBD2 | NA | TRBV20-1 | CSARDWTSGRQNEQFF | TGCAGTGCTAGAGATTGGACTAGCGGACGTCAGAATGAGCAGTTCTTC
TRBJ1-5 | TRBD1 | few | TRBV4-1 | CASSQSTGGAGQPQHF | TGCGCCAGCAGCCAATCGACAGGGGGCGCGGGACAGCCCCAGCATTTT
TRBJ2-5 | TRBD2 | NA | TRBV12-5 | CASGLVRRRGAEETQYF | TGTGCTAGTGGTTTGGTACGACGGCGGGGGGCGGAGGAGACCCAGTACTTC
TRBJ2-7 | TRBD1 | few | TRBV7-2 | CASSFVGQGAREQYF | TGTGCCAGCAGCTTCGTGGGACAGGGGGCCCGCGAGCAGTACTTC
TRBJ2-2 | TRBD2 | NA | TRBV7-2 | CASSWTSGVLNTGELFF | TGTGCCAGCAGCTGGACTAGCGGGGTCTTGAACACCGGGGAGCTGTTTTTT
TRBJ1-2 | TRBD1 | few | TRBV24-1 | CATSEYRGQGYTF | TGTGCCACCAGTGAATACAGGGGGCAAGGCTACACCTTC
TRBJ2-1 | NA | few | TRBV7-9 | CASGGDYNEQFF | TGTGCCAGCGGGGGTGACTACAATGAGCAGTTCTTC
TRBJ1-2 | NA | NA | TRBV20-1 | CSARGIHGYTF | TGCAGTGCTAGAGGGATTCATGGCTACACCTTC
TRBJ1-1 | NA | many | TRBV4-3 | CASSQKNGGDGTEAFF | TGCGCCAGCAGCCAGAAAAACGGCGGAGATGGGACTGAAGCTTTCTTT
TRBJ2-2 | TRBD1 | many | TRBV7-9 | CASSEQGGTGELFF | TGTGCCAGCAGCGAACAGGGGGGCACCGGGGAGCTGTTTTTT
TRBJ2-6 | NA | many | TRBV7-6 | CASSGGSGMGANVLTF | TGTGCCAGCAGTGGTGGATCGGGTATGGGGGCCAACGTCCTGACTTTC
TRBJ2-2 | NA | NA | TRBV6-2/TRBV6-3 | CASSSAGRTGELFF | TGTGCCAGCAGCTCAGCGGGTCGCACCGGGGAGCTGTTTTTT
TRBJ1-1 | NA | NA | TRBV10-3 | CAISEQWGEVGTEAFF | TGTGCCATCAGTGAACAATGGGGGGAGGTAGGCACTGAAGCTTTCTTT
TRBJ1-1 | NA | NA | TRBV5-1 | CASSLTRVDTEAFF | TGCGCCAGCAGCTTGACCAGGGTCGACACTGAAGCTTTCTTT
TRBJ2-4 | TRBD2 | NA | TRBV12-3/TRBV12-4 | CASSFGTSGGAKTKNIQYF | TGTGCCAGCAGTTTCGGGACTAGCGGGGGGGCCAAGACCAAAAACATTCAGTACTTC
TRBJ1-4 | NA | few | TRBV6-1 | CASSIALGGGGNEKLFF | TGTGCCAGCAGTATAGCCCTGGGGGGAGGGGGTAATGAAAAACTGTTTTTT
TRBJ1-1 | NA | few | TRBV28 | CASSRPYEAFF | TGTGCCAGCAGTCGACCGTATGAAGCTTTCTTT
TRBJ2-1 | TRBD1 | NA | TRBV7-6 | CASGEYPGQGNEQFF | TGTGCCAGCGGCGAGTATCCGGGACAGGGAAATGAGCAGTTCTTC
TRBJ2-5 | NA | NA | TRBV10-3 | CASRGPETQYF | TGTGCCAGCAGGGGACCGGAGACCCAGTACTTC
TRBJ1-1 | NA | many | TRBV29-1 | CSVATGTRNTEAFF | TGCAGCGTTGCGACCGGGACAAGGAACACTGAAGCTTTCTTT
TRBJ2-7 | NA | many | TRBV5-1 | CASSLGYEQYF | TGTGCCAGCAGCTTAGGCTACGAGCAGTACTTC
TRBJ2-1 | NA | many | TRBV20-1 | CSALAERNEQFF | TGCAGTGCCCTTGCGGAACGGAATGAGCAGTTCTTC
TRBJ1-3 | NA | NA | TRBV7-9 | CASNSPSDTIYF | TGTGCCAGCAACTCACCCTCGGACACCATATATTTT
TRBJ1-2 | NA | few | TRBV7-2 | CASSLTGRGYTF | TGTGCCAGCAGCTTAACTGGGCGGGGCTACACCTTC
TRBJ2-2 | NA | NA | TRBV7-2 | CASSFQEQSTGELFF | TGTGCCAGCAGCTTTCAGGAACAGTCCACCGGGGAGCTGTTTTTT
TRBJ1-2 | NA | few | TRBV6-1 | CASSEVPFFYGYTF | TGTGCCAGCAGTGAAGTGCCATTCTTCTATGGCTACACCTTC